This TCR beta chain comes out of a study of cytomegalovirus exposure and HLA in healthy donors. The PCR used 60 Vbeta and 13 Jbeta primers. The data were produced by immunoSEQ multiplex PCR, yet TCRdb's version contains in-frame clones alone and is incomplete. The repertoire includes 150,000 to 200,000 clones, around four fifths of them detected once, and approximately 1.1% sits in the top ten. The source material was PBMCs. The receptor comes from a woman aged 40 to 50 in good health and CMV-seronegative.

CDR3 in DNA: TGTGCCAGCTCCCCCCGCGGGTACGAGCAGTACTTC. Residues: CASSPRGYEQYF. V is TRBV7-2 and J is TRBJ2-7; possible D gene TRBD2, 5 bases. The CDR3 spans 12 residues. CDR1 is SGHTA, CDR2 FQGNSA, per germline. V gave up 8 bases and J gave up 4 bases, with 12 bases separating them.